This paragraph covers one T cell receptor beta chain sequence. Authors' analysis steps: The assay estimated nucleated cells by amplifying reference gene primers. Some clones are missing from TCRdb's copy, which holds only in-frame ones; the method was immunoSEQ multiplex PCR. Clone size and the V and J calls come from that table; the DNA yielded D and trimming. Altogether around 150,000 clones are present, approximately 84% being singletons, with the ten largest covering 3% to 3.5%. Germline V gene sequence: CDR1 SNHLY, CDR2 FYNNEI. V was trimmed by 2 bases and J by 7 bases, leaving 12 bases between them. This CDR3 region has 15 residues. These data belong to a study of blood T cell repertoires in COVID-19. The wider study: The analysed material was cDNA or gDNA that came from T cells, B-cell-depleted T cells, or PBMCs.

Material for sequencing was PBMCs or T cells enriched from blood (not recorded which). The chain carries TRBV2 and TRBJ1-6; weak D call: TRBD1 (6 bases). This clonotype was sampled from a woman aged 45-65 years with acute COVID-19. This CDR3 reads CASSELQGTNSPLHF. CDR3 DNA sequence: TGTGCCAGCAGTGAACTGCAGGGGACGAATTCACCCCTCCACTTT.